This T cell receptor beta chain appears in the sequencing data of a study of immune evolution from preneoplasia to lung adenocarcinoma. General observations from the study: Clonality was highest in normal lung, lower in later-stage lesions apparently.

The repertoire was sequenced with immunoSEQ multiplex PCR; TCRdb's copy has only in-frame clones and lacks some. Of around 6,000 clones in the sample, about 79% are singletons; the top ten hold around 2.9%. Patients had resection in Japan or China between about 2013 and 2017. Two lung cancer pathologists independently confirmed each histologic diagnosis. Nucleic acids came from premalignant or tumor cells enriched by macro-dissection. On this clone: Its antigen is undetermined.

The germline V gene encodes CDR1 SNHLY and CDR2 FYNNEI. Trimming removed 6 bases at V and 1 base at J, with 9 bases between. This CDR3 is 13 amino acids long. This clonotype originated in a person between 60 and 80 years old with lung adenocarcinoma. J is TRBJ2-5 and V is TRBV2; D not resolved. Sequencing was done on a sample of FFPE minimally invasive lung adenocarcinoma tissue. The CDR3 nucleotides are TGTGCCAGCAGCCCGAGGCCCCAAGAGACCCAGTACTTC. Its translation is CASSPRPQETQYF.